This T cell receptor (beta chain) stems from a study of regulatory T cells in long-lasting Graves disease (dated by TCRdb to 2020 to 2023). Background on the whole study: Persistent Graves' disease was defined as persistently positive TSH receptor autoantibodies together with antithyroid drug treatment for over 5 years. TCR sequencing covered roughly 13 persistent and 20 newly diagnosed Graves' disease patients, approximately 33 samples in total. Antithyroid drugs had been taken for approximately 10 years on average by persistent Graves' disease patients in the clinical cohort. The study was conducted in China and was registered as a clinical trial. Persistent Graves' disease patients were compared with newly diagnosed Graves' disease patients by peripheral blood TCR sequencing and RNA sequencing. Study-wide findings and limitations: The authors acknowledged the small sample size as a limitation that may reduce accuracy. Preferential use of TRBV28, TRBJ1-2 and TRBJ2-5 was observed in persistent disease, whereas TRBV20-1 and TRBJ2-1 were favored in newly diagnosed disease. Persistent patients shared more public clonotypes among themselves (around 2,500) than newly diagnosed patients did (approximately 970). Sequencing and analysis were restricted to the TCR beta chain. Peripheral blood alone was examined, since thyroid tissue, which constituted the primary lesion, could not be accessed. Compared with newly diagnosed patients, patients with persistent Graves' disease had lower TCR Shannon entropy and fewer highly expanded clones, which suggests clonal expansion.

This clonotype was detected ten times or more. Its antigen is not yet known. No base qualities exist here, and no much larger clone lies one base off it. The intended sense of this specimen's time point label: persistent/refractory GD, antithyroid drugs over 5 years with positive TRAb. For both TCR sequencing and RNA sequencing, RNA was extracted from PBMCs using TRIzol. The diagnosis of Graves' disease followed American Thyroid Association guidelines. The patients came from an endocrinology department in Xi'an, China. Each patient gave approximately 9 milliliters of peripheral blood, collected in an EDTA anticoagulant tube. Ficoll Paque Plus density gradient separation was used to isolate PBMCs, and no additional T cell sorting was done. An Agilent 2100 Bioanalyzer and agarose gel were used to check RNA quality, and a NanoDrop 2000 was used to measure RNA concentration. The library was made by multiplex PCR. The reads were generated on an Illumina HiSeq 4000. iRepertoire HTBI primers and Arm-PCR amplification of CDR3 regions were used to construct TCR beta libraries. PCR products were gel purified before sequencing. As for the original processing: Gene usage analysis of CDR3 amino acid clonotypes relied on the approximately 60 TRBV and around 13 TRBJ segments identified across samples. COPE and FqMerger were used to merge the filtered high-quality paired reads into contigs. BLAST was used to align contigs to IMGT TRBV, TRBD and TRBJ reference genes, and CDR3 was defined according to IMGT. Highly expanded clones were defined as clonotypes with a frequency above 0.1%. Shannon entropy was used to measure repertoire diversity, and the Gini coefficient was used to measure V-J evenness. A clonotype found in more than one individual was treated as public. TCRdb reworked the public reads: Q25 trimming with fastp, MiXCR clone assembly, productive beta chains retained. Records with the same CDR3 protein are collapsed into one entry carrying the most frequent genes and DNA. It is TCRdb's table, rather than the study itself, that gives the V and J calls and clone size. This sample comprises more than 300,000 distinct CDR3 sequences, 20% of them detected only once. The ten most abundant clones make up just under 30% of the sample.

The germline V gene sets CDR1 to SGHTA and CDR2 to FQGNSA. The CDR3 goes from the cysteine to the phenylalanine over 15 residues. The read is trimmed to its CDR3 DNA, 45 bases read in frame from base 1. V and J lose 6 bases and 1 base, and a span of 15 bases separates them. The chain is encoded by TRBV7-2 joined to TRBJ1-1, and perhaps TRBD1 as D gene, on 5 matching bases. This TCR was sampled from a female donor with Graves disease. The sequencing used peripheral blood mononuclear cells (PBMCs), collected when the disease was refractory, from a patient treated with antithyroid drugs. CDR3 loop: CASRIQTVSNTEAFF. Here is the DNA: TGTGCCAGCAGGATTCAGACAGTTTCGAACACTGAAGCTTTCTTT.